This is a list of T cell receptor beta chains from one sample in a study of human T cells and chemical hapten exposure. TCRdb analysed the RACE reads with MiXCR anew, one entry per CDR3 protein. This sample has some 170,000 distinct CDR3 sequences, with 20% to 25% found just once. The source was whole blood, collected in connection with sensitization to the hapten diphenylcyclopropenone (DPC). The receptors come from a woman between 50 and 59 years old with alopecia areata. Some clones in this sample may be carry-over from other donors' samples. Both conserved end residues are part of each CDR3. A D gene is named only where the DNA matches it firmly. Clone size is given for some rows only: seen once, a few or many times, or a class if the clone is expanded.

>NA|TRBJ2-5|TRBD1|TRBV29-1
CSAETGLRETQYF
TGCAGCGCAGAGACAGGGTTGAGAGAGACCCAGTACTTC
>NA|TRBJ1-5|TRBD1|TRBV28
CASSLWTGQGHQPQHF
TGTGCCAGCAGTTTATGGACGGGACAGGGGCATCAGCCCCAGCATTTT
>NA|TRBJ2-7|NA|TRBV20-1
CSARDGAVTPYEQYF
TGCAGTGCTAGAGATGGGGCGGTTACCCCCTACGAGCAGTACTTC
>NA|TRBJ2-4|TRBD2|TRBV19
CASSSMREIYIQYF
TGTGCCAGTAGCAGCATGCGGGAGATTTACATTCAGTACTTC
>NA|TRBJ2-4|NA|TRBV12-3/TRBV12-4
CASSPETLAKNIQYF
TGTGCCAGCAGTCCCGAAACGCTAGCCAAAAACATTCAGTACTTC
>NA|TRBJ2-7|NA|TRBV23-1
CASSQSQGNVSYEQYF
TGCGCCAGCAGTCAATCGCAGGGAAATGTTTCCTACGAGCAGTACTTC
>NA|TRBJ1-5|NA|TRBV7-9
CASSLGGPAGGYSNQPQHF
TGTGCCAGCAGCTTAGGGGGACCGGCCGGGGGATATAGCAATCAGCCCCAGCATTTT
>once|TRBJ2-7|TRBD1|TRBV2
CASSDGDSPYEQYF
TGTGCCAGCAGTGATGGGGACAGCCCCTACGAGCAGTACTTC
>NA|TRBJ2-2|TRBD1|TRBV7-2
CASSLVPRGQGELFF
TGTGCCAGCAGCTTAGTACCCAGGGGGCAGGGGGAGCTGTTTTTT
>NA|TRBJ1-1|NA|TRBV5-8
CANRNPGYEEAFF
TGTGCCAACAGAAATCCGGGGTATGAGGAAGCTTTCTTT
>NA|TRBJ2-1|NA|TRBV7-6
CASSLAAFSYNEQFF
TGTGCCAGCAGCTTAGCGGCGTTCTCCTACAATGAGCAGTTCTTC
>many|TRBJ2-3|NA|TRBV28
CASTTPRGLWTDTQYF
TGTGCCAGCACCACACCCCGAGGGTTGTGGACAGATACGCAGTATTTT
>NA|TRBJ2-7|TRBD2|TRBV7-2
CASSSTPGLGGEQYF
TGTGCCAGCAGCTCAACCCCGGGACTAGGGGGCGAGCAGTACTTC
>NA|TRBJ2-5|TRBD2|TRBV12-3/TRBV12-4
CASSPSGRPGETQYF
TGTGCCAGCAGTCCTAGCGGGAGGCCCGGTGAGACCCAGTACTTC
>NA|TRBJ1-5|NA|TRBV15
CATSREQGPQPQHF
TGTGCCACCAGCAGAGAACAGGGACCTCAGCCCCAGCATTTT
>NA|TRBJ2-2|TRBD2|TRBV29-1
CSGGTSGTGELFF
TGCAGCGGGGGGACTAGCGGCACCGGGGAGCTGTTTTTT
>NA|TRBJ1-1|NA|TRBV28
CASSPPRGKAFF
TGTGCCAGCAGTCCCCCTAGGGGTAAGGCTTTCTTT
>few|TRBJ2-2|NA|TRBV10-2
CASSVTGPPTGELFF
TGCGCCAGCAGTGTGACGGGACCCCCCACCGGGGAGCTGTTTTTT
>NA|TRBJ2-2|NA|TRBV2
CASISTAGGTNTGELFF
TGTGCCAGCATTTCCACGGCCGGGGGAACTAACACCGGGGAGCTGTTTTTT
>NA|TRBJ1-4|NA|TRBV20-1
CSARGEKLFF
TGCAGTGCTAGAGGTGAAAAACTGTTTTTT
>NA|TRBJ2-1|TRBD1|TRBV15
CATSPPGQILNEQFF
TGTGCCACCAGCCCCCCGGGACAGATTCTCAATGAGCAGTTCTTC
>few|TRBJ2-1|TRBD2|TRBV7-2
CASSVRAGGLVNEQFF
TGTGCCAGCAGCGTCCGAGCGGGAGGGCTAGTTAATGAGCAGTTCTTC
>few|TRBJ1-2|TRBD1|TRBV12-3/TRBV12-4
CASSPGQGGGYTF
TGTGCCAGCAGTCCAGGACAGGGGGGTGGCTACACCTTC
>NA|TRBJ2-7|NA|TRBV5-1
CASRDTAYEQYF
TGCGCCAGCAGGGACACAGCCTACGAGCAGTACTTC
>NA|TRBJ2-5|TRBD2|TRBV5-1
CASRDRLAGAETQYF
TGCGCCAGCAGAGATCGACTAGCGGGAGCGGAGACCCAGTACTTC
>NA|TRBJ2-2|NA|TRBV11-3
CASSLGVTSTLFF
TGTGCCAGCAGCTTAGGTGTCACATCGACGCTGTTTTTT
>few|TRBJ1-2|NA|TRBV3-1
CASSLQLRGTKGYTF
TGTGCCAGCAGCCTTCAACTTCGGGGAACCAAGGGCTACACCTTC